Reported below is one TCR beta chain. Its antigen is unknown. Possible read error: a much larger clone is one base away. The source of the sample is a study of CD8 T cells in ankylosing spondylitis. TCRdb used MiXCR to reprocess the 5' RACE reads, holding one entry per CDR3 protein. This table holds about 330,000 distinct CDR3 sequences, 8% found once. Whole-study results and caveats: Previously reported in reactive arthritis synovial fluid and blood were some of the motif variants. Reports say disease-linked clones showed up significantly more in matched ankylosing spondylitis synovial fluid. Seemingly distinctive of ankylosing spondylitis blood was a TCR beta motif formed by eight highly homologous variants.

V lost 7 bases, J lost 2 bases, and 9 bases lay in between. The CDR3 consists of 13 residues. The V gene is TRBV12-3 or TRBV12-4, the J gene TRBJ1-5, with D uncertain. This receptor was taken from a male donor with ankylosing spondylitis. Sequenced input: blood, either unsorted or a sorted T cell fraction (not recorded which). CDR3 DNA sequence: TGTGCCAGCAAACCGGAAGGCAATCAGCCCCAGCATTTT. This encodes CASKPEGNQPQHF.